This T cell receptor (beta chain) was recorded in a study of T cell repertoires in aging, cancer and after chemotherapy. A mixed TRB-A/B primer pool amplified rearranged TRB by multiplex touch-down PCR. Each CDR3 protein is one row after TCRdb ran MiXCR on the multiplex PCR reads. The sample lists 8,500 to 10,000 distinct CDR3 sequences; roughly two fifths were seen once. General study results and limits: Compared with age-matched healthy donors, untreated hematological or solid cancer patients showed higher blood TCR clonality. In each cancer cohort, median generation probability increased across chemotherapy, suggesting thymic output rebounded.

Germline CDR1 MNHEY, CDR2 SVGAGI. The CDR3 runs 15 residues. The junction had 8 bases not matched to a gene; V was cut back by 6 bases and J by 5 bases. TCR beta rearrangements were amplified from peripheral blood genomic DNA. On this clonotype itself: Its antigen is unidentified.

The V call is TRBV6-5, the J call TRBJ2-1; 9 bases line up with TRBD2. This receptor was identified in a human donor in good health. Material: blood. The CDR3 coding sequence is TGTGCCAGCAGCCGCGGACTAGCGTCAGACAATGAGCAGTTCTTC. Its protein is CASSRGLASDNEQFF.